The 5 T cell receptor beta chains below come from one sample, sequenced in a study of shared clonotypes between healthy human individuals. The repertoire was sequenced with immunoSEQ multiplex PCR; TCRdb's copy has only in-frame clones and lacks some. The sample lists roughly 520,000 clones, about 96% occurring once. The sample taken for sequencing was naive CD4+ T cells sorted from blood. Subset meaning: CD45RA+ positively selected. Receptor source: a woman aged 25 to 45 in good health.

This chain uses TRBV10-2 with TRBJ2-1, with 7 bases identical to TRBD2. Trimming took 7 bases from V and 1 from J; bases not matched to a gene: 4. The CDR3 contains 14 residues. CDR1 is WSHSY, CDR2 SAAADI, per germline. The DNA for the CDR3 is TGCGCCAGCACGAGCGGGATGTCCTACAATGAGCAGTTCTTC. It yields the protein CASTSGMSYNEQFF.

The rearrangement links TRBV6-1 to TRBJ1-2; tentative D call: TRBD1 (5 bases). The CDR3 has 14 amino acids. Germline CDR1 is MNHNS and CDR2 is SASEGT. Trimming pared 8 bases from V and 7 bases from J, leaving 20 bases between. The CDR3 is CASLGLRAGRGYTF. The CDR3 DNA reads as TGTGCCAGCTTGGGGCTCCGGGCGGGTCGTGGCTACACCTTC.

J is TRBJ2-6 and V is TRBV7-9; D unresolved. The germline CDR1 and CDR2 sequences are SEHNR and FQNEAQ (reference sequence). The CDR3 is made up of 15 amino acids. Trimming shortened V by 4 bases and J by 1 base, and 8 bases separated the two germline ends. The CDR3 coding sequence is TGTGCCAGCAGCTCACAAGCTTCTGGGGCCAACGTCCTGACTTTC. Protein: CASSSQASGANVLTF.

The gene calls are TRBV28 and TRBJ2-7; 7 bases align to TRBD2. The germline gives CDR1 MDHEN, CDR2 SYDVKM. The CDR3 is 15 amino acids. V was pared by 4 bases and J by 2 bases, with 8 bases of the junction left unmatched. This CDR3 reads CASSSLREEPYEQYF. The CDR3 coding sequence is TGTGCCAGCAGTTCCCTACGGGAGGAACCCTACGAGCAGTACTTC. Full variable domain (outside the CDR3, taken from reference TRBV28 and TRBJ2-7): DVKVTQSSRYLVKRTGEKVFLECVQDMDHENMFWYRQDPGLGLRLIYFSYDVKMKEKGDIPEGYSVSREKKERFSLILESASTNQTSMYLCASSSLREEPYEQYFGPGTRLTVT.

The V and J genes are TRBV27 and TRBJ1-2; D might be TRBD1 (5 bases). This CDR3 is built from 15 residues. The V end lost 3 bases, the J end lost 3 bases, and 14 bases lay between the germline ends. Germline CDR1 is MNHEY and CDR2 is SMNVEV (reference sequence). The CDR3, as DNA: TGTGCCAGCAGTTTCCACAGCCCGGGGGACTATGGCTACACCTTC. This gives the protein CASSFHSPGDYGYTF.